The text below deals with one T cell receptor (beta chain). Original processing methods: Nucleated cell number was recorded as an estimate derived from reference gene primer amplification. The assay was immunoSEQ multiplex PCR, and TCRdb's table has in-frame clones only and misses some. The D gene and trimming were derived from the DNA, and the V and J assignments and clone size from that table. The sample comprises fewer than 350,000 clones, around nine tenths of which are singletons, and approximately 10% rests with the top ten. The CDR3 is 15 residues long. V shed 0 bases and J shed 4 bases, with 12 bases lying between them. Per germline, CDR1 WNHNN and CDR2 SYGVQD (reference sequence). The data derive from a study of blood T cell repertoires in COVID-19. The overall study: From the United States, Italy and Spain came samples of acute and convalescent COVID-19. T cells, B-cell-depleted T cells, or PBMCs supplied cDNA or gDNA.

The rearrangement uses TRBV10-1 and TRBJ2-5; possibly TRBD1 for D (5 bases). The origin of this receptor is a man aged 35 to 55 with active or convalescent COVID-19. The sequenced sample consisted of peripheral blood. The CDR3 reads CASSESAVGRETQYF. The CDR3 bases are TGCGCCAGCAGTGAGTCGGCAGTGGGGCGAGAGACCCAGTACTTC.